This is a list of T cell receptor beta chains from one sample in a study of vaccination and CD4 T cells after COVID-19. Their target antigens are unknown. TCRdb redid the calling of the PCR reads with MiXCR, one entry per CDR3 protein. The table lists about 6,200 distinct CDR3 sequences, approximately 31% of them singletons. The material was CD4+ T cells from blood, cultured in vitro, obtained after SARS-CoV-2 vaccination. The receptors shown here come from a human donor who had recovered from COVID-19. Both conserved end residues are trimmed from each CDR3. The order of the fields is V gene, J gene, CDR3 protein.

TRBV6-1	TRBJ1-6	ASSPIVQRQAYSYNSPLH
TRBV12-3/TRBV12-4	TRBJ2-7	ASSLGRGRSYEQY
TRBV20-1	TRBJ2-1	SARTQGVGGNEQF
TRBV10-3	TRBJ2-3	AISGQDSTDTQY
TRBV6-1	TRBJ1-4	ASSQQGGSEKLF
TRBV20-1	TRBJ1-3	SATDRSSGNTIY
TRBV7-2	TRBJ2-7	ASKTGTGGYEQY
TRBV29-1	TRBJ2-7	SALKREGSYEQY
TRBV5-4	TRBJ2-5	ASSLGGNQETQY
TRBV27	TRBJ1-1	ASSLYRRNTEAF
TRBV19	TRBJ1-2	ASRDGRDAVSGYT
TRBV4-3	TRBJ1-2	ASSLRGALGYT
TRBV4-2	TRBJ1-5	ASSQDKVVGQPQH
TRBV4-2	TRBJ2-7	ASSQAGMVEGGEQY
TRBV7-9	TRBJ2-3	ASSLVAGSTDTQY
TRBV27	TRBJ2-7	ASSNLGLGEQY
TRBV7-6	TRBJ2-7	ASSLGDRGPYEQY
TRBV7-9	TRBJ2-5	ASSRVVQETQY
TRBV7-2	TRBJ2-5	ASSSPPRETQY
TRBV27	TRBJ2-7	ASSRQPPGTGIYEQY
TRBV7-2	TRBJ2-7	ASSPVGGNTYEQY
TRBV20-1	TRBJ2-1	SAVAGGPSYNEQF
TRBV20-1	TRBJ2-1	SAEGLAGSEQF
TRBV7-2	TRBJ2-1	ASSFTHGGSNEQF
TRBV7-2	TRBJ2-1	ASSPPSYSNEQF
TRBV10-3	TRBJ1-6	ATGGQGANSPLH
TRBV5-1	TRBJ1-2	ASRWTGGYGYT
TRBV5-4	TRBJ2-5	ASSPLPPETQY
TRBV28	TRBJ1-2	ASSLLSQGGFRYGYT
TRBV18	TRBJ2-5	ASSRPGLGQETQY
TRBV6-2/TRBV6-3	TRBJ2-1	ASTSSLLATAEGHYNEQF
TRBV4-2	TRBJ2-1	ASSQVGPGQGMYNEQF
TRBV7-2	TRBJ1-2	ASSSREAFTAD
TRBV24-1	TRBJ1-1	ATSTPGSNTEAF
TRBV7-9	TRBJ1-5	ASSLQGQAEGQPQH
TRBV20-1	TRBJ1-2	SASPRQGAGGYT
TRBV7-2	TRBJ2-3	ASSLAPGDTQY
TRBV20-1	TRBJ2-1	SGTSGISSYNEQF
TRBV7-5	TRBJ2-7	ISVPEARTSGGAEVAYEQY
TRBV20-1	TRBJ2-5	SAREQQETQY
TRBV20-1	TRBJ1-6	SALPTGRSSYNSPLH
TRBV20-1	TRBJ1-5	SARLTQGVYQPQH
TRBV20-1	TRBJ2-1	SARFGAGLNEQF
TRBV7-9	TRBJ1-2	ASSSTTLNYGYT
TRBV5-6	TRBJ1-1	ASTRQSVNTEAF
TRBV7-9	TRBJ1-2	ASSYVGQEYGYT
TRBV24-1	TRBJ2-3	ATSASGGLSSTQY